The 15 T cell receptor beta chains presented below share a single source sample, sequenced in a study of T cell responses to AZD1222 COVID-19 vaccine. Repertoires were generated with immunoSEQ multiplex PCR, while TCRdb's copy carries only in-frame clones and drops some. Of approximately 110,000 clones listed, just under 90% are singletons. Sequenced here: peripheral blood, sampled on day 0 of AZD1222 vaccination. These receptors came from an adult in good health.

The V and J genes are TRBV24-1 and TRBJ1-6; 7 bases align to TRBD1. Trimming cost V 5 bases and J 2 bases; bases outside gene matches: 5. Germline loops: CDR1 KGHDR, CDR2 SFDVKD. This CDR3 spans 16 amino acids. CDR3 region: CATSVLTGPYNSPLHF. In DNA, the CDR3 is TGTGCCACCAGTGTCCTGACAGGGCCCTATAATTCACCCCTCCACTTT.

The rearrangement uses TRBV19 and TRBJ2-7, with TRBD1 matching 10 bases. The ends lost 8 bases at V and 4 bases at J; junction bases unmatched: 5. Germline V gene data show CDR1 as LNHDA and CDR2 as SQIVND (reference sequence). The CDR3 sequence is 13 residues long. The CDR3 sequence: CASSGTGVYEQYF. DNA of the CDR3: TGTGCCAGTTCCGGGACAGGGGTATACGAGCAGTACTTC.

This clone was observed a handful of times. The chain is built from TRBV30 and TRBJ2-2, with D uncertain. The CDR3 has 13 amino acids. The germline V and J ends were trimmed by 1 base and 7 bases, with 10 bases remaining between them. The germline CDR1 and CDR2 sequences are GTSNPN and SVGIG (reference sequence). The CDR3 sequence is CAWSALQSGELFF. The CDR3 bases are TGTGCCTGGAGTGCCCTTCAGAGCGGGGAGCTGTTTTTT.

The rearrangement joins TRBV5-8 to TRBJ2-3, with D perhaps matching TRBD2 (5 bases). The ends were cut back, 1 base at V and 0 bases at J, with 9 bases in the middle. The germline V gene encodes CDR1 SGHTS and CDR2 YDEGEE. The CDR3 has 15 amino acids. CDR3 in amino acids: CASSLSGSSTDTQYF. The CDR3 DNA follows: TGTGCCAGCAGCTTGAGCGGATCCAGCACAGATACGCAGTATTTT.

This CDR3 reads CASSLVGGTEAFF. The CDR3 DNA is TGTGCCAGCAGTTTAGTGGGGGGCACTGAAGCTTTCTTT. The chain employs TRBV12-3 or TRBV12-4 and TRBJ1-1, with a possible D match to TRBD1 (5 bases). This CDR3 has 13 residues. V gave up 1 base and J gave up 4 bases, with 7 bases separating them.

The CDR3 DNA is TGTGCCAGCAGCACAAGAAGCGGGAGGGCCTTTGAGCAGTTCTTC. Encoded protein: CASSTRSGRAFEQFF. The chain carries TRBV9 and TRBJ2-1; TRBD2 matches at 10 bases. Germline V gene lookup returns CDR1 SGDLS and CDR2 YYNGEE. The junction had 10 bases not matched to a gene; V was cut back by 4 bases and J by 9 bases. This CDR3 is 15 amino acids long.

The chain carries TRBV27 and TRBJ2-2, with 8 bases matching TRBD2. The ends lost 3 bases at V and 1 base at J; junction bases unmatched: 7. This CDR3 contains 17 residues. In germline, CDR1 is MNHEY, CDR2 SMNVEV (reference sequence). This CDR3 is CASSLLREDLNTGELFF. In nucleotides, the CDR3 is TGTGCCAGCAGTTTGTTGCGGGAGGACCTGAACACCGGGGAGCTGTTTTTT.

The chain carries TRBV4-1 and TRBJ2-1, with 9 bases aligning to TRBD2. This CDR3 has 16 amino acids. Per the germline V gene, CDR1 is MGHRA and CDR2 is YSYEKL. With V trimmed by 4 bases and J by 7 bases, 11 bases remained unmatched. The CDR3 DNA reads TGCGCCAGCAGCCGAGATAGCGGGAGTCGTTTTAATGAGCAGTTCTTC. Encoded protein: CASSRDSGSRFNEQFF.

The chain has TRBV19 and TRBJ2-7; 9 nucleotides align to TRBD1. V trimming: 6 bases; J trimming: 2 bases; junction bases outside the gene matches: 11. The CDR3 loop spans 16 amino acids. CDR1 and CDR2 from the germline V gene are LNHDA and SQIVND (reference sequence). CDR3 amino acids: CASSNLPGQGTYEQYF. The CDR3 DNA follows: TGTGCCAGTAGCAACCTACCGGGACAGGGAACCTACGAGCAGTACTTC. Based on the CDR3 plus reference TRBV19 and TRBJ2-7, the full variable domain is DGGITQSPKYLFRKEGQNVTLSCEQNLNHDAMYWYRQDPGQGLRLIYYSQIVNDFQKGDIAEGYSVSREKKESFPLTVTSAQKNPTAFYLCASSNLPGQGTYEQYFGPGTRLTVT.

The chain carries TRBV21-1 and TRBJ1-1; TRBD1, the table's D call, lacks a check against the DNA. TRBV21-1 is annotated as a pseudogene. This CDR3 region has 16 residues. The CDR3 sequence is CASSKRGTGQNTEAFF. Here the CDR3 DNA reads TGTGCCAGCAGCAAAAGGGGGACGGGTCAGAACACTGAAGCTTTCTTT.

This chain connects TRBV20-1 to TRBJ2-7, with 7 bases fitting TRBD1. J gave up 3 bases and V 3 bases, and 8 bases lay outside the gene matches. CDR3 length: 14 residues. Germline V gene data show CDR1 as DFQATT and CDR2 as SNEGSKA (reference sequence). For the CDR3, the DNA is TGCAGTGCTAGTCGAACAGGGGATAACTACGAGCAGTACTTC. Protein sequence: CSASRTGDNYEQYF.

The rearrangement joins TRBV6-5 to TRBJ2-2; the match to TRBD2 covers 7 bases. CDR1 is MNHEY, CDR2 SVGAGI, per germline. V lost 7 bases, J lost 5 bases, and 7 bases stayed unmatched. CDR3 length: 14 residues. The CDR3 loop reads CASIGRELTGELFF. The CDR3, as DNA: TGTGCCAGCATAGGGCGGGAGTTAACCGGGGAGCTGTTTTTT.

The rearrangement links TRBV5-1 to TRBJ2-2, with D perhaps matching TRBD1 (5 bases). The length of the CDR3 is 16 residues. CDR1 SGHRS and CDR2 YFSETQ come from the germline V gene. V was cut by 7 bases and J by 4 bases, with 20 bases left in between. DNA of the CDR3: TGCGCCAGCCAGCACAGTGCAGGGTTGAGCACCGGGGAGCTGTTTTTT. As protein: CASQHSAGLSTGELFF.

The V call is TRBV5-1, the J call TRBJ2-3; a weak D match, TRBD2 (6 bases). V was clipped by 9 bases and J by 1 base, with 15 bases between them. Germline CDR1 reads SGHRS; CDR2 reads YFSETQ. The CDR3 spans 14 residues. This chain's CDR3 is CATASVSGTDTQYF. The CDR3 DNA follows: TGCGCCACCGCTAGCGTTTCTGGCACAGATACGCAGTATTTT.

The chain couples TRBV5-1 to TRBJ1-4; TRBD1 aligns across 11 bases. V shed 4 bases and J 6 bases; nucleotides not matched to a gene: 5. The CDR3 is 15 residues long. CDR1 is SGHRS and CDR2 is YFSETQ in the germline V gene. CDR3 in amino acids: CASSAGQGAHEKLFF. The DNA for the CDR3 is TGCGCCAGCAGCGCCGGACAGGGGGCTCATGAAAAACTGTTTTTT.